Each of the 8 T cell receptor beta chains below was sequenced from the same sample in a study of shared clonotypes between healthy human individuals (dated by TCRdb to the early 2020s). Library preparation was by the immunoSEQ multiplex PCR assay. TCRdb took this table from immuneACCESS and kept in-frame rearrangements with V and J called. Such tables lack part of the clones; where checked against another copy, unresolved V genes explain under half of the gap, and the rest is unexplained. The sample table holds some 2.1 million clones, of which 85% to 95% were seen once. The ten largest account for roughly 0.13% of the sample. Input material: naive CD4+ T cells sorted from blood. The cell subset or site label, as the study defines it: CD45RA+ positively selected. The receptors were gathered from a man younger than 35 in good health.

This chain connects TRBV14 to TRBJ1-1; D is unresolved. This CDR3 contains 16 residues. The germline V and J ends were trimmed by 0 bases and 1 base, with 12 bases remaining between them. CDR1 and CDR2 (germline): SGHDN, FVKESK. CDR3 sequence reads: CASSQDFGVGNTEAFF. For the CDR3, the DNA is TGTGCCAGCAGCCAAGATTTCGGGGTGGGGAACACTGAAGCTTTCTTT. The full variable domain, with the rest looked up from reference TRBV14 and TRBJ1-1, is EAGVTQFPSHSVIEKGQTVTLRCDPISGHDNLYWYRRVMGKEIKFLLHFVKESKQDESGMPNNRFLAERTGGTYSTLKVQPAELEDSGVYFCASSQDFGVGNTEAFFGQGTRLTVV.

The CDR3 coding sequence is TGTGCCAGCAGTACCCCGACAGAGAGAAATGAAAAACTGTTTTTT. Amino acid sequence: CASSTPTERNEKLFF. The gene calls are TRBV6-6 and TRBJ1-4, with D possibly being TRBD1 (5 bases). The CDR3 consists of 15 residues. Trimming removed 5 bases from V and 5 bases from J, with 15 bases in between. Per germline, CDR1 MNHNY and CDR2 SVGAGI (reference sequence).

The CDR3 nucleotides are TGTGCCAGCAGCAGGCTCATGAACACTGAAGCTTTCTTT. Its protein product is CASSRLMNTEAFF. This chain uses TRBV9 with TRBJ1-1, with D hard to call. CDR1 is SGDLS and CDR2 is YYNGEE in the germline V gene. The CDR3 length is 13 residues. Trimming took off 4 bases at V and 0 bases at J, with 7 bases between the two ends. Filled out from reference TRBV9 and TRBJ1-1, the complete variable domain reads DSGVTQTPKHLITATGQRVTLRCSPRSGDLSVYWYQQSLDQGLQFLIQYYNGEERAKGNILERFSAQQFPDLHSELNLSSLELGDSALYFCASSRLMNTEAFFGQGTRLTVV.

V usage is TRBV30 and J usage is TRBJ1-6; the match to TRBD1 covers 10 bases. CDR1 is GTSNPN, CDR2 SVGIG, per germline (reference sequence). The CDR3 consists of 13 residues. Germline trimming cut 4 bases from V and 13 bases from J; bases unmatched to any gene: 7. CDR3 loop: CAWTGTGALPLHF. The DNA of the CDR3 is TGTGCCTGGACGGGGACAGGGGCACTTCCCCTCCACTTT.

The chain couples TRBV7-8 to TRBJ1-2, with 7 bases lining up with TRBD1. Germline V gene lookup returns CDR1 SGHVS and CDR2 FQNEAQ. The CDR3 loop spans 15 amino acids. Trimming took 1 base from V and 4 from J; bases not matched to a gene: 6. For the CDR3, the DNA is TGTGCCAGCAGCTTAGTTCGCGACAGGGCCTATGGCTACACCTTC. Translated: CASSLVRDRAYGYTF.

The rearrangement links TRBV29-1 to TRBJ1-3; the D gene is possibly TRBD1 (6 bases). From germline, CDR1 is SQVTM and CDR2 ANQGSEA. The CDR3 is 13 residues long. The ends were cut back, 5 bases at V and 1 base at J, with 9 bases in the middle. The CDR3 protein is CSVSQGSGNTIYF. CDR3 coding DNA: TGCAGCGTTAGTCAGGGGTCTGGAAACACCATATATTTT.

The chain employs TRBV2 and TRBJ2-5; D could derive from TRBD1 or TRBD2 (5 bases each). The assigned J gene may be wrong: the sequence end matches TRBJ2-7 better. The V gene's germline CDR1 is SNHLY and CDR2 FYNNEI. This CDR3 region has 15 residues. CDR3 loop: CASSLIRDRAYEQYF. In DNA form, the CDR3 reads TGTGCCAGCAGCCTCATCCGGGACCGAGCCTACGAGCAGTACTTC.

The V call is TRBV4-1, the J call TRBJ1-6, with unresolved D. V lost 1 base and J 0 bases, leaving 7 bases between the germline ends. The length of the CDR3 is 16 residues. Germline CDR1 and CDR2: MGHRA and YSYEKL. In DNA form, the CDR3 reads TGCGCCAGCAGCCAAGCCCAGAGCTCCTATAATTCACCCCTCCACTTT. As protein: CASSQAQSSYNSPLHF.